The 31 T cell receptor beta chains presented below share a single source sample, sequenced in a study of CD8 T cells in ankylosing spondylitis. MiXCR, run by TCRdb on the 5' RACE reads, gives a single entry per CDR3 protein. This table has about 35,000 distinct CDR3 sequences, about 9.3% appearing once. Sequenced material: blood, either unsorted or a sorted T cell fraction (not recorded which). These receptors were collected from a male donor with ankylosing spondylitis or in good health (not recorded which).

The table lists this clonotype with many counts. The chain is built from TRBV3-1 and TRBJ2-5; 9 nucleotides agree with TRBD2. Unmatched junction bases numbered 7, after V lost 9 bases and J lost 2 bases. The CDR3 runs to 14 residues. The germline V gene encodes CDR1 LGHDT and CDR2 YNNKEL (reference sequence). The chain's CDR3 is CASSTSGRQETQYF. The DNA of the CDR3 is TGTGCCAGTTCGACTAGCGGCAGACAAGAGACCCAGTACTTC.

This clonotype was picked up many times. The chain has TRBV19 and TRBJ1-3; TRBD1 matches 9 bases. The CDR3 loop spans 14 amino acids. J gave up 4 bases and V 10 bases, and 8 bases lay outside the gene matches. Germline V gives CDR1 LNHDA, CDR2 SQIVND (reference sequence). The CDR3 reads CATRDRATGNTIYF. Written as DNA, the CDR3 is TGTGCCACCCGGGACAGGGCGACGGGAAACACCATATATTTT.

This clonotype has ten or more counts. The rearrangement links TRBV6-1 to TRBJ2-7, with 10 positions matching TRBD1. The germline gives CDR1 MNHNS, CDR2 SASEGT. V trimming: 3 bases; J trimming: 2 bases; junction bases outside the gene matches: 7. The CDR3 totals 16 residues. CDR3 in amino acids: CASSDPGQGNPYEQYF. Here the CDR3 DNA reads TGTGCCAGCAGTGACCCGGGACAGGGGAATCCCTACGAGCAGTACTTC.

This clonotype was found many times. The chain carries TRBV6-5 and TRBJ2-1, with D possibly being TRBD1 or TRBD2 (6 bases each). V was cut by 2 bases and J by 8 bases, with 13 bases left in between. The CDR3 loop spans 14 amino acids. Germline V lookup: CDR1 MNHEY, CDR2 SVGAGI. As DNA, the CDR3 is TGTGCCAGCAGTTACCTGGGGGGCAACGATGAGCAGTTCTTC. Translation: CASSYLGGNDEQFF.

This clonotype was observed at least ten times. The chain combines TRBV10-3 with TRBJ2-7; 7 nucleotides match TRBD2. Germline values: CDR1 ENHRY, CDR2 SYGVKD. This CDR3 comprises 13 residues. V lost 6 bases to trimming and J lost 4 bases; unmatched junction nucleotides: 6. This chain's CDR3 is CAIRGDYLYEQYF. The CDR3, as DNA: TGTGCCATCAGAGGGGACTACCTTTACGAGCAGTACTTC.

This clonotype showed up many times. The V gene is TRBV20-1, the J gene TRBJ2-5; 8 nucleotides match TRBD2. This CDR3 has 17 amino acids. CDR1 is DFQATT and CDR2 is SNEGSKA in the germline V gene (reference sequence). V shed 3 bases, J shed 2 bases, and the junction held 14 bases outside the gene matches. CDR3 sequence: CSARPTRGGTKQETQYF. DNA of the CDR3: TGCAGTGCTAGGCCCACACGGGGGGGGACTAAACAAGAGACCCAGTACTTC.

This clonotype was detected ten times or more. This chain uses TRBV11-2 with TRBJ2-3; 10 nucleotides agree with TRBD2. V lost 6 bases, J lost 4 bases, and 19 bases stayed unmatched. Looked up from germline, CDR1 is SGHAT and CDR2 is FQNNGV. The CDR3 length is 19 residues. The CDR3 DNA follows: TGTGCCAGCAGACCGGGACCCTGGCAGCGGGAGGGCCCCCCAGATACGCAGTATTTT. Translating gives CASRPGPWQREGPPDTQYF.

This clonotype was counted at least ten times. The chain carries TRBV5-1 and TRBJ2-1; D is possibly TRBD1 or TRBD2 (5 bases each). The CDR3 runs 13 residues. V was trimmed by 0 bases and J by 10 bases, leaving 11 bases between them. The germline V gene encodes CDR1 SGHRS and CDR2 YFSETQ. The CDR3 DNA follows: TGCGCCAGCAGCTTGGATGTGTGGGACGAGCAGTTCTTC. Translation gives CASSLDVWDEQFF.

This clonotype has ten or more counts. The chain links TRBV9 to TRBJ2-7, with 9 bases that match TRBD2. This CDR3 has 14 amino acids. The germline V gene has CDR1 SGDLS and CDR2 YYNGEE. The junction had 3 bases not matched to a gene; V was cut back by 1 base and J by 4 bases. CDR3 in amino acids: CASSVYSGSYEQYF. The CDR3 DNA reads TGTGCCAGCAGCGTATATAGCGGGAGTTACGAGCAGTACTTC.

This clonotype was seen ten or more times. The chain employs TRBV20-1 and TRBJ1-1; D not resolved. V lost 0 bases and J 1 base, leaving 9 bases between the germline ends. CDR3 length: 14 amino acids. The germline V gene has CDR1 DFQATT and CDR2 SNEGSKA (reference sequence). CDR3 sequence reads: CSAREGVGNTEAFF. Here the CDR3 DNA reads TGCAGTGCTAGAGAGGGTGTGGGGAACACTGAAGCTTTCTTT.

This clonotype was detected many times. This chain joins TRBV5-1 and TRBJ2-2; 7 bases are a match to TRBD1. CDR3 size: 15 residues. V shed 4 bases, J shed 2 bases, and the junction held 5 bases outside the gene matches. From germline, CDR1 is SGHRS and CDR2 YFSETQ. CDR3 sequence: CASSPRTGNTGELFF. CDR3 DNA: TGCGCCAGCAGCCCTCGGACAGGAAACACCGGGGAGCTGTTTTTT.

This clonotype is a singleton in its sample. A much larger clone lies one base from this, so it may be a read error. V and J are TRBV27 and TRBJ2-5, with 8 bases matching TRBD2. CDR1 is MNHEY and CDR2 is SMNVEV in the germline V gene (reference sequence). The CDR3 has 15 amino acids. Written as DNA, the CDR3 is TGTGCCAGCGCCCGAGCGGGAGTGGTGGGAGAGACCCAGTGCTTC. Protein: CASARAGVVGETQCF.

This clonotype was found many times. The chain links TRBV7-2 to TRBJ2-7; TRBD2 agrees at 13 bases. Germline CDR1 reads SGHTA; CDR2 reads FQGNSA. This CDR3 has 16 residues. Trimming cost V 4 bases and J 6 bases; bases outside gene matches: 9. The CDR3 region has the DNA TGTGCCAGCAGCTCCGGACTAGCGGGAGTTATCAGCGAGCAGTACTTC. This gives the protein CASSSGLAGVISEQYF.

This clonotype was picked up many times. V usage is TRBV21-1 and J usage is TRBJ2-7. TRBV21-1 is shown as a pseudogene. This CDR3 has 11 residues. The CDR3 loop reads CASSAHYEQYF. The CDR3 DNA reads TGTGCCAGCAGCGCCCACTACGAGCAGTACTTC.

This clonotype was observed a few times. The CDR3 reads CASSPRGQGYEQYF. The CDR3 coding sequence is TGCGCCAGCAGCCCTCGGGGACAGGGTTACGAGCAGTACTTC. The chain is built from TRBV5-1 and TRBJ2-7; 9 bases align to TRBD1. J was trimmed by 4 bases and V by 4 bases; bases with no gene match: 6. CDR3 size: 14 residues. Germline lookup yields CDR1 SGHRS and CDR2 YFSETQ.

This clonotype was seen repeatedly, ten times or more. The rearrangement joins TRBV10-3 to TRBJ1-5; no clear D. V was pared by 10 bases and J by 1 base, with 11 bases between. The CDR3 consists of 13 residues. The germline V gene encodes CDR1 ENHRY and CDR2 SYGVKD. Here the CDR3 reads CATTQVSNQPQHF. DNA for the CDR3: TGTGCCACCACCCAGGTGAGCAATCAGCCCCAGCATTTT.

This clonotype was picked up many times. The CDR3 nucleotides read TGTGCCAGCAGTTTGACAGGTTATAGTCAAAACATTCAGTACTTC. Its protein is CASSLTGYSQNIQYF. The V and J genes are TRBV28 and TRBJ2-4, with D possibly matching TRBD1 (6 bases). CDR1 is MDHEN and CDR2 is SYDVKM in the germline V gene. V lost 3 bases and J 5 bases, leaving 14 bases between the germline ends. CDR3 length: 15 residues.

This clonotype was found a few times. Written as DNA, the CDR3 is TGCAGCGTTGTGAGCGGGAGCAACGCCTACGAGCAGTACTTC. This sequence encodes CSVVSGSNAYEQYF. V usage is TRBV29-1 and J usage is TRBJ2-7; 8 bases line up with TRBD2. This CDR3 spans 14 amino acids. Trimming removed 4 bases from V and 2 bases from J; junction bases left unmatched: 7. In germline, CDR1 is SQVTM, CDR2 ANQGSEA.

This clonotype was seen repeatedly, ten times or more. This rearrangement joins TRBV20-1 to TRBJ2-7; 9 nucleotides align to TRBD1. Germline values: CDR1 DFQATT, CDR2 SNEGSKA (reference sequence). Trimming cost V 1 base and J 3 bases; bases outside gene matches: 7. CDR3 length equals 15 residues. CDR3 amino acids: CSARVSPGQGYEQYF. The CDR3 region has the DNA TGCAGTGCTAGAGTGTCCCCGGGACAGGGCTACGAGCAGTACTTC.

This clonotype was detected ten times or more. The rearrangement links TRBV6-5 to TRBJ2-7; a possible D gene is TRBD1 (5 bases). Germline lookup yields CDR1 MNHEY and CDR2 SVGAGI. The CDR3 extends over 16 amino acids. Trimming removed 0 bases at V and 0 bases at J, with 12 bases between. Here the CDR3 DNA reads TGTGCCAGCAGTTACTCGAAGCAGGGTAGCTCCTACGAGCAGTACTTC. Its translation is CASSYSKQGSSYEQYF.

At least ten counts were recorded for this clonotype. The chain combines TRBV20-1 with TRBJ1-1; D remains unclear. Germline CDR1 reads DFQATT; CDR2 reads SNEGSKA (reference sequence). The CDR3 is made up of 13 amino acids. The V gene lost 0 bases and the J gene lost 5 bases, with 10 bases spanning the gap. CDR3 region: CSARDRRTTEAFF. The CDR3, as DNA: TGCAGTGCTAGAGACCGCCGCACAACTGAAGCTTTCTTT.

This clonotype was seen at least ten times. V and J are TRBV4-2 and TRBJ1-1; D possibly corresponds to TRBD1 (5 bases). The length of the CDR3 is 13 residues. Trimming took 6 bases from V and 4 from J, leaving 12 bases between them. The germline CDR1 and CDR2 sequences are LGHNA and YNFKEQ. This chain's CDR3 is CASRVGGGTEAFF. As DNA, the CDR3 is TGTGCCAGCAGGGTCGGTGGGGGCACTGAAGCTTTCTTT.

As to this clonotype: Given a much more abundant clone one base away, this may be a read error. The J gene is TRBJ1-5, the V gene TRBV6-5; 9 bases agree with TRBD1. CDR1 and CDR2 (germline): MNHEY, SVGAGI. The CDR3 is 16 residues long. The CDR3 spells CASSYTGQGSDQPQQF. The CDR3 DNA sequence: TGTGCCAGCAGTTACACGGGACAGGGATCGGATCAGCCCCAGCAATTT.

This clonotype was seen at least ten times. The gene calls are TRBV29-1 and TRBJ2-3; TRBD2 matches at 8 bases. The CDR3 sequence is 13 residues long. In germline, CDR1 is SQVTM, CDR2 ANQGSEA. J lost 5 bases, V lost 8 bases, and 9 bases had no gene match. The CDR3 DNA is TGCAGCACCCGACTAGCGAGTAGAGATACGCAGTATTTT. Its protein is CSTRLASRDTQYF.

The chain couples TRBV11-2 to TRBJ2-2, with unresolved D. The CDR3 has 16 residues. V dropped 4 bases and J dropped 4 bases, with 16 bases sitting between them. Germline V gene sequence: CDR1 SGHAT, CDR2 FQNNGV. The CDR3 region has the DNA TGTGCCAGCAGCTCCTTTGGGCTCTCGGGCACCGGGGAGCTGTTTTTT. The encoded protein is CASSSFGLSGTGELFF.

This clonotype showed up just a few times. The chain has TRBV4-2 and TRBJ2-1; weak D call: TRBD2 (6 bases). The germline CDR1 and CDR2 sequences are LGHNA and YNFKEQ. The V and J ends lost 4 bases and 10 bases respectively, with 17 bases between them. The CDR3 spans 14 residues. The CDR3 DNA reads as TGTGCCAGCAGCCGAACCTACGGGAGTGGGGAGCAGTTCTTC. Translated, it gives CASSRTYGSGEQFF.

At least ten counts were recorded for this clonotype. V and J are TRBV5-6 and TRBJ2-2, with TRBD2 identical over 11 bases. V trimming: 2 bases; J trimming: 7 bases; junction bases outside the gene matches: 13. Germline V lookup: CDR1 SGHDT, CDR2 YYEEEE. The CDR3 sequence is 18 residues long. CDR3 coding DNA: TGTGCCAGCAGCTTAGAAGAGGGACTAGCGGTCCCAAGCGGGGAGCTGTTTTTT. Encoded protein: CASSLEEGLAVPSGELFF.

The rearrangement uses TRBV5-6 and TRBJ1-4; D remains unclear. CDR3 size: 16 residues. V dropped 0 bases and J dropped 6 bases, with 15 bases sitting between them. CDR1 is SGHDT, CDR2 YYEEEE, per germline. CDR3 in amino acids: CASSLGPPQLDEKLFF. The CDR3 DNA follows: TGTGCCAGCAGCTTGGGACCCCCGCAATTAGATGAAAAACTGTTTTTT. Complete variable domain (other parts from reference TRBV5-6 and TRBJ1-4): DAGVTQSPTHLIKTRGQQVTLRCSPKSGHDTVSWYQQALGQGPQFIFQYYEEEERQRGNFPDRFSGHQFPNYSSELNVNALLLGDSALYLCASSLGPPQLDEKLFFGSGTQLSVL.

This clonotype was counted ten times or more. V and J are TRBV12-3 or TRBV12-4 and TRBJ2-5; possible D gene TRBD2, 5 bases. This CDR3 is built from 15 residues. V shed 3 bases and J shed 2 bases, with 13 bases lying between them. This CDR3 is CASSFEGRTQETQYF. CDR3 DNA sequence: TGTGCCAGCAGTTTTGAGGGCAGGACGCAAGAGACCCAGTACTTC.

The table lists this clonotype with many counts. The chain links TRBV5-1 to TRBJ1-2, with D possibly matching TRBD1 (5 bases). The CDR3 has 14 amino acids. CDR1 SGHRS and CDR2 YFSETQ come from the germline V gene. Deletions cut 2 bases from V and 1 base from J, with 9 bases between. In DNA, the CDR3 is TGCGCCAGCAGCTTCGGGGACGGTAACTATGGCTACACCTTC. It translates to CASSFGDGNYGYTF.

CDR3 nucleotides: TGTGCCAGCAGTTACTCGACTCAACTGGGCAGCTCCTACGAGCAGTACTTC. As protein: CASSYSTQLGSSYEQYF. The rearrangement joins TRBV6-2 or TRBV6-3 to TRBJ2-7; D unresolved. CDR1 MNHEY and CDR2 SVGEGT come from the germline V gene. Trimming removed 0 bases at V and 0 bases at J, with 15 bases between. CDR3 length equals 17 residues.